One and the same sample provided the 28 T cell receptor beta chains below, sequenced in a study of beta chain features in type 1 diabetes. These receptors lack a known antigen. The sequenced template was cDNA made from the entire isolated RNA. Sequencing was performed with immunoSEQ multiplex PCR; in TCRdb, only in-frame clones are kept and a portion is missing. Here the sample spans under 350,000 clones, around 24% being singletons. General study points: Type 1 diabetes patients had moderately but significantly shorter TCRB CDR3s in all four CD4+ subsets.

Sample: naive CD4+ T cells from blood. These receptors all come from a woman aged 30 to 39 with type 1 diabetes.

This clone was detected only a few times. The chain combines TRBV7-2 with TRBJ2-3; maybe TRBD2 (5 bases). Germline CDR1 SGHTA, CDR2 FQGNSA. This CDR3 has 14 residues. V was clipped by 4 bases and J by 0 bases, with 8 bases between them. DNA of the CDR3: TGTGCCAGCAGCTCAGCGGCCAGCACAGATACGCAGTATTTT. This translates into CASSSAASTDTQYF.

In its sample, this clone was seen a few times. The rearrangement joins TRBV5-1 to TRBJ2-7, with 10 bases matching TRBD1. V was clipped by 3 bases and J by 4 bases; unmatched bases: 10. The CDR3 consists of 16 residues. From germline, CDR1 is SGHRS and CDR2 YFSETQ. The CDR3 sequence is CASSYDPGQGMYEQYF. CDR3 sequence (DNA): TGCGCCAGCAGCTATGACCCGGGACAGGGGATGTACGAGCAGTACTTC.

The V call is TRBV7-9, the J call TRBJ2-3; D possibly corresponds to TRBD2 (5 bases). The CDR3 runs 18 residues. Per germline, CDR1 SEHNR and CDR2 FQNEAQ (reference sequence). V dropped 4 bases and J dropped 0 bases, with 20 bases sitting between them. CDR3 protein: CASSSPRLAPTSTDTQYF. The CDR3 DNA reads TGTGCCAGCAGCTCCCCCCGTCTAGCTCCAACTAGCACAGATACGCAGTATTTT.

This clone was counted between two and nine times. CDR3 nucleotides: TGTGCCAGCAGCCGGGACAGGGTAAGCGAGCAGTACTTC. Its protein is CASSRDRVSEQYF. The rearrangement uses TRBV27 and TRBJ2-7, with TRBD1 matching 9 bases. Germline V CDR1 and CDR2: MNHEY, SMNVEV (reference sequence). V shed 6 bases, J shed 6 bases, and the junction held 6 bases outside the gene matches. The CDR3 loop spans 13 amino acids.

This chain uses TRBV9 with TRBJ2-3; 9 bases fit TRBD2. J lost 5 bases, V lost 0 bases, and 4 bases had no gene match. The CDR3 has 15 amino acids. Per the germline V gene, CDR1 is SGDLS and CDR2 is YYNGEE. CDR3 loop: CASSVVGLAQDTQYF. DNA for the CDR3: TGTGCCAGCAGCGTAGTGGGACTAGCTCAAGATACGCAGTATTTT.

This clone was recorded a few times. The chain has TRBV25-1 and TRBJ1-3; 9 bases agree with TRBD1. Germline-derived CDR1 and CDR2 are MGHDK and SYGVNS. J was trimmed by 0 bases and V by 4 bases; bases with no gene match: 1. The CDR3 is 15 residues long. As DNA, the CDR3 is TGTGCCAGCAGTGTGGGACAGGGCTCTGGAAACACCATATATTTT. Translating it yields CASSVGQGSGNTIYF.

V is TRBV18 and J is TRBJ1-2; D uncertain. Germline assignment: CDR1 KGHSH and CDR2 LQKENI. There are 15 residues in the CDR3. V lost 4 bases to trimming and J lost 4 bases, with 16 bases between them. The CDR3 nucleotides read TGTGCCAGCTCACTAGCCCCGTCCGGGATCTATGGCTACACCTTC. The encoded protein is CASSLAPSGIYGYTF.

Only a few counts were recorded for this clone. V and J are TRBV29-1 and TRBJ1-4, with TRBD1 matching over 7 bases. Germline V gene sequence: CDR1 SQVTM, CDR2 ANQGSEA. J lost 8 bases, V lost 5 bases, and 5 bases had no gene match. The CDR3 is 12 amino acids. The CDR3 nucleotides are TGCAGCGTTCCCACAGGGGTAGAAAAACTGTTTTTT. This encodes CSVPTGVEKLFF.

CDR3 nucleotide sequence: TGTGCCAGCTCACCACCCCGAGACAGCAGCTCCTACAATGAGCAGTTCTTC. Translation gives CASSPPRDSSSYNEQFF. This chain uses TRBV18 with TRBJ2-1, with D possibly TRBD1 on 5 matching bases. CDR3 length: 17 amino acids. Germline assignment: CDR1 KGHSH and CDR2 LQKENI. V lost 0 bases and J lost 0, with 12 bases in between.

This clone was seen only a few times. The J gene is TRBJ2-1, the V gene TRBV7-8; D might be TRBD2 (6 bases). The CDR3 has 15 amino acids. V lost 5 bases and J lost 4, with 15 bases in between. Germline V gives CDR1 SGHVS, CDR2 FQNEAQ. This chain's CDR3 is CASSRRRADYNEQFF. The CDR3 region has the DNA TGTGCCAGCAGCAGGCGGAGGGCCGATTACAATGAGCAGTTCTTC.

This clone was counted between two and nine times. Other DNA sequences in this specimen translate into the identical CDR3. This chain connects TRBV5-1 to TRBJ2-5; 7 bases fit TRBD2. V shed 0 bases, J shed 1 base, and the junction held 0 bases outside the gene matches. The CDR3 loop spans 14 amino acids. Germline V gene lookup returns CDR1 SGHRS and CDR2 YFSETQ. The CDR3 spells CASSLGTSQETQYF. The CDR3, as DNA: TGCGCCAGCAGCTTGGGGACTAGCCAAGAGACCCAGTACTTC.

This clone showed up just a few times. V gene TRBV23-1 combines with J gene TRBJ2-7; D might be TRBD1 (5 bases). TRBV23-1 belongs to the ORF category, with a function that is uncertain. The CDR3 is 14 amino acids. Trimming removed 3 bases from V and 0 bases from J, with 9 bases in between. CDR3 region: CASSQGQGSYEQYF. As DNA, the CDR3 is TGCGCCAGCAGTCAGGGGCAGGGCTCCTACGAGCAGTACTTC.

This clone was recorded a few times. This chain links TRBV30 with TRBJ1-2; the D gene is possibly TRBD1 (5 bases). This CDR3 is 13 amino acids long. Between the trimmed V and J ends, which lost 5 bases and 4 bases, there was a span of 14 bases. Germline CDR1 reads GTSNPN; CDR2 reads SVGIG (reference sequence). CDR3 residues: CAWDRTTVYGYTF. The CDR3 DNA follows: TGTGCCTGGGACAGAACAACCGTCTATGGCTACACCTTC.

This chain's CDR3 is CAWSPGQGSSGELFF. In DNA, the CDR3 is TGTGCCTGGAGCCCCGGACAGGGGTCATCCGGGGAGCTGTTTTTT. The V call is TRBV30, the J call TRBJ2-2; 9 bases match TRBD1. Germline trimming cut 3 bases from V and 6 bases from J; bases unmatched to any gene: 8. Germline values: CDR1 GTSNPN, CDR2 SVGIG (reference sequence). There are 15 residues in the CDR3.

This clone was detected only a few times. V gene TRBV27 combines with J gene TRBJ1-5; maybe TRBD1 (5 bases). Trimming stripped 3 bases from V and 5 bases from J, with 11 bases between. The CDR3 sequence is 14 residues long. Germline CDR1 MNHEY, CDR2 SMNVEV (reference sequence). DNA for the CDR3: TGTGCCAGCAGTTTGTTCAGGGCTGATCAGCCCCAGCATTTT. This gives the protein CASSLFRADQPQHF.

V usage is TRBV11-2 and J usage is TRBJ2-1; D perhaps matches TRBD1 (6 bases). The V end was cut by 6 bases, the J end by 7 bases, with 19 bases between. Germline values: CDR1 SGHAT, CDR2 FQNNGV. The CDR3 length is 15 residues. Here the CDR3 DNA reads TGTGCCAGCAGACCTGGGACATCTATCGCGAATGAGCAGTTCTTC. Protein sequence: CASRPGTSIANEQFF.

This clone showed up just a few times. Other DNA sequences within the sample encode an identical CDR3. The CDR3 loop is CAWSVAETQYF. In DNA form, the CDR3 reads TGTGCCTGGAGTGTAGCAGAGACCCAGTACTTC. The genes are TRBV30 and TRBJ2-5; D is unresolved. The CDR3 length is 11 residues. Germline loops: CDR1 GTSNPN, CDR2 SVGIG (reference sequence). Trimming took 0 bases from V and 4 from J, leaving 3 bases between them.

This clone was observed a handful of times. This chain uses TRBV2 with TRBJ2-1; TRBD2 matches 15 bases. The V gene end was trimmed by 7 bases and the J gene end by 14 bases; junction bases not matched to a gene: 9. Germline V gene data show CDR1 as SNHLY and CDR2 as FYNNEI. This CDR3 spans 14 amino acids. The CDR3 bases are TGTGCCAGCATTGGACTAGCGGGAGGGCCGGTTGAGTTCTTC. It is translated as CASIGLAGGPVEFF.

The chain carries TRBV28 and TRBJ2-5, with 9 bases identical to TRBD2. CDR1 and CDR2 from the germline V gene are MDHEN and SYDVKM. This CDR3 region has 14 residues. The CDR3, as DNA: TGTGCTGTAGGGCGGGGGGGGAATCGGGAGACCCAGTACTTC. Amino acid sequence: CAVGRGGNRETQYF.

As concerns this clone: It is unclear where the CDR3 begins or ends on the DNA, so no DNA is shown, and the CDR3 is as TCRdb lists it. J is TRBJ2-5 and V is TRBV7-9; the table's D call of TRBD2 was not tested on the DNA. Including both end residues, the CDR3 is 15 amino acids long. Germline V lookup: CDR1 SEHNR, CDR2 FQNEAQ (reference sequence). CDR3: CASSCFLCDQETQYF.

This clone appeared once. V is TRBV28 and J is TRBJ1-2; tentative D call: TRBD1 (5 bases). This CDR3 is built from 16 residues. The V gene's germline CDR1 is MDHEN and CDR2 SYDVKM. V lost 4 bases and J lost 3, with 18 bases in between. The CDR3 loop reads CASSSSNPGEYYGYTF. Here the CDR3 DNA reads TGTGCCAGCAGTTCAAGCAACCCGGGGGAATACTATGGCTACACCTTC.

J is TRBJ2-6 and V is TRBV30, with TRBD2 as a possible D gene (6 bases). Between the trimmed V and J ends, which lost 1 base and 0 bases, there was a span of 13 bases. Germline V gives CDR1 GTSNPN, CDR2 SVGIG (reference sequence). The CDR3 consists of 17 residues. The CDR3 sequence: CAWSGEARGSGANVLTF. DNA of the CDR3: TGTGCCTGGAGTGGGGAGGCTAGAGGCTCTGGGGCCAACGTCCTGACTTTC.

V gene TRBV7-9 combines with J gene TRBJ1-2; D call uncertain. With 6 bases removed from V and 3 bases from J, the gap between germline ends came to 14 bases. Germline V gene data show CDR1 as SEHNR and CDR2 as FQNEAQ (reference sequence). This CDR3 contains 14 residues. CDR3 nucleotides: TGTGCCAGCAGTTCATATCCAGTGCACTATGGCTACACCTTC. Its protein is CASSSYPVHYGYTF.

This chain links TRBV28 with TRBJ2-1, with a tentative D call TRBD2 (6 bases). The CDR3 consists of 16 residues. Trimming shortened V by 5 bases and J by 5 bases, and 19 bases separated the two germline ends. Germline V gene sequence: CDR1 MDHEN, CDR2 SYDVKM. CDR3 protein: CASSPLPGDSDNEQFF. The CDR3 nucleotides are TGTGCCAGCAGTCCCCTCCCGGGGGATAGTGACAATGAGCAGTTCTTC. Variable domain in full (rest from reference TRBV28 and TRBJ2-1): DVKVTQSSRYLVKRTGEKVFLECVQDMDHENMFWYRQDPGLGLRLIYFSYDVKMKEKGDIPEGYSVSREKKERFSLILESASTNQTSMYLCASSPLPGDSDNEQFFGPGTRLTVL.

This clone has only a few counts. The chain carries TRBV29-1 and TRBJ1-1, with 7 nucleotides matching TRBD1. Looked up from germline, CDR1 is SQVTM and CDR2 is ANQGSEA. With V trimmed by 7 bases and J by 6 bases, 17 bases remained unmatched. The CDR3 extends over 15 amino acids. CDR3 region: CSASPAGGPTPEAFF. As DNA, the CDR3 is TGCAGCGCGTCCCCGGCAGGGGGGCCGACTCCTGAAGCTTTCTTT. Looking up the rest from reference TRBV29-1 and TRBJ1-1 gives the full variable domain: SAVISQKPSRDICQRGTSLTIQCQVDSQVTMMFWYRQQPGQSLTLIATANQGSEATYESGFVIDKFPISRPNLTFSTLTVSNMSPEDSSIYLCSASPAGGPTPEAFFGQGTRLTVV.

This clone came up a few times. The genes are TRBV9 and TRBJ1-1; possible D gene TRBD1, 5 bases. This CDR3 region has 14 residues. Germline lookup yields CDR1 SGDLS and CDR2 YYNGEE. Trimming took off 4 bases at V and 0 bases at J, with 10 bases between the two ends. CDR3 nucleotides: TGTGCCAGCAGCTCCCGACAGATGAACACTGAAGCTTTCTTT. It encodes CASSSRQMNTEAFF.

The chain joins TRBV5-1 to TRBJ2-7; D gene unclear. Trimming shortened V by 0 bases and J by 5 bases, and 9 bases separated the two germline ends. CDR3 size: 13 residues. Germline lookup yields CDR1 SGHRS and CDR2 YFSETQ. Written as DNA, the CDR3 is TGCGCCAGCAGCTTGGAAGCTCGTCACGAGCAGTACTTC. Encoded protein: CASSLEARHEQYF.

This chain links TRBV6-5 with TRBJ2-5; 7 bases fit TRBD1. This CDR3 comprises 13 residues. The germline CDR1 and CDR2 sequences are MNHEY and SVGAGI. Trimming cost V 2 bases and J 5 bases; bases outside gene matches: 2. The CDR3 loop is CASSYRDSETQYF. The CDR3 coding sequence is TGTGCCAGCAGTTACCGGGACAGTGAGACCCAGTACTTC.